The following is a TCR beta chain sequence with its context. Original processing notes: Reference gene primer amplification gave estimated nucleated cell counts. Produced via immunoSEQ multiplex PCR; TCRdb's table is partial and in-frame only. V, J and clone size are taken as reported in that table, and D and trimming were inferred from the DNA itself. Here the sample spans around 190,000 clones, around four fifths being singletons. The sample is drawn from a study of blood T cell repertoires in COVID-19. Study as a whole: Spain, Italy and the United States supplied samples that represented acute and convalescent COVID-19. PBMCs, B-cell-depleted T cells, or T cells were the source of the cDNA or gDNA that made up the material.

Trimming took 7 bases from V and 4 from J; bases not matched to a gene: 10. The CDR3 runs to 15 residues. Germline lookup yields CDR1 KGHDR and CDR2 SFDVKD. Those enrolled in Seattle joined during active infection and were followed longitudinally afterward. The TCR sequence derives from a woman in her 70s with COVID-19, enrolled during active disease. What was sequenced was peripheral blood. V usage is TRBV24-1 and J usage is TRBJ2-7, with TRBD1 matching 9 bases. CDR3 in amino acids: CATSPGTGFEYEQYF. The DNA of the CDR3 is TGTGCCACCAGCCCCGGGACAGGGTTTGAGTACGAGCAGTACTTC.